The table lists the clone carrying this T cell receptor (beta chain) with a few counts. This record belongs to a study of T cell responses to AZD1222 COVID-19 vaccine. The CDR3 length is 15 residues. CDR1 and CDR2 (germline): SGHAT, FQNNGV. J was trimmed by 4 bases and V by 1 base; bases with no gene match: 6. Repertoires were generated with immunoSEQ multiplex PCR, while TCRdb's copy carries only in-frame clones and drops some. The sample consists of roughly 50,000 clones, around nine tenths of them appearing once. The gene calls are TRBV11-2 and TRBJ1-1, with 7 nucleotides matching TRBD1. Specimen: peripheral blood, collected on day 0 of AZD1222 vaccination. The receptor comes from an adult in good health. As DNA, the CDR3 is TGTGCCAGCAGCTTAGGTACCAGGGGGGGCACTGAAGCTTTCTTT. Translation: CASSLGTRGGTEAFF.